One T cell receptor beta chain is described in this entry. Its antigen is undetermined. The healthy adult donors were HIV-negative and reported no recent acute infections or vaccinations. The entry originates in a study of shared clonotypes between healthy human individuals. At the level of the study: Every donor yielded three CD4 naive, three CD4 memory, two CD8 naive and one CD8 memory plate. Findings of the study overall: When naive CD4 clonotypes were compared across a few donors, about 4.9% were shared. Rarefaction gave evidence that sorted-subset sequencing remained incomplete despite large depth.

Sequenced by immunoSEQ multiplex PCR; TCRdb stores in-frame clones only, minus some. The data contain more than 2 million clones, nearly 97% of them seen just once; the ten biggest clones take up less than 0.15%. The source of this sequence is a man aged 18 to 30 in good health. Material: naive CD4+ T cells sorted from blood. Subset in this sample: CD45RA+ positively selected.

The CDR3 DNA follows: TGTGCCAGCAATAACGGGGGGGAACGCACAGATACGCAGTATTTT. Its translation is CASNNGGERTDTQYF. V and J are TRBV28 and TRBJ2-3; TRBD2 matches at 8 bases. This CDR3 has 15 amino acids. CDR1 and CDR2 from the germline V gene are MDHEN and SYDVKM. Germline trimming cut 7 bases from V and 1 base from J; bases unmatched to any gene: 7. The full variable domain, in which reference TRBV28 and TRBJ2-3 provide the parts outside the CDR3, is DVKVTQSSRYLVKRTGEKVFLECVQDMDHENMFWYRQDPGLGLRLIYFSYDVKMKEKGDIPEGYSVSREKKERFSLILESASTNQTSMYLCASNNGGERTDTQYFGPGTRLTVL.